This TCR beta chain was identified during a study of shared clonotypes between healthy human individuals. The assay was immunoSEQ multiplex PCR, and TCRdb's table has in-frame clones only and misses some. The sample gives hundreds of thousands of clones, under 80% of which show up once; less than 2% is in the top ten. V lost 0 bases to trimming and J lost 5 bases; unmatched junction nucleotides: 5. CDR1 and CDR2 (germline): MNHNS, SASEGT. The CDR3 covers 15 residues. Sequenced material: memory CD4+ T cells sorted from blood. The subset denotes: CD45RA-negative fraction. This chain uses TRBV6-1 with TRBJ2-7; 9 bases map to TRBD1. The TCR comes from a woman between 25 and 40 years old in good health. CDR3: CASSEAPGQGHEQYF. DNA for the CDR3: TGTGCCAGCAGTGAAGCACCGGGACAGGGTCACGAGCAGTACTTC.